The clone carrying this T cell receptor beta chain was detected only once. Its antigen remains unknown. These data originate in a study of cytomegalovirus exposure and HLA in healthy donors. Whole-study findings and limits: In a later analysis, specific HLA alleles were associated with 15,000 to 20,000 TCR beta sequences at a 0.05 false discovery rate.

In the PCR, 60 Vbeta and 13 Jbeta primers were used. Repertoires were generated with immunoSEQ multiplex PCR, while TCRdb's copy carries only in-frame clones and drops some. The sample has approximately 86,000 clones, about 74% seen once. After removal of 1 base from V and 5 bases from J, the junction contained 9 bases not matched to a gene. The CDR3 extends over 16 amino acids. The germline V gene has CDR1 MGHRA and CDR2 YSYEKL. The chain uses TRBV4-1 and TRBJ2-7; 9 bases align to TRBD1. Sample: PBMCs. This receptor was taken from a man aged 40-55 years in good health and CMV-seronegative. The CDR3 sequence is CASSQGWGQGMDEQYF. Here the CDR3 DNA reads TGCGCCAGCAGCCAAGGGTGGGGACAGGGTATGGACGAGCAGTACTTC.